Presented here are 14 T cell receptor beta chains from one specimen sequenced in a study of vaccination effects on CD4 cells after COVID-19. Their recognized antigens are unknown. Antigen-specific CD4+ T cells were expanded (with viral peptide pools) by the ViraFEST assay ahead of sequencing. Subsequent to approximately 11 days of culture, CD4+ T cells were isolated. The person was diagnosed with PCR-confirmed SARS-CoV-2 infection between March and December 2020. The protocol was immunoSEQ multiplex PCR, while the TCRdb copy is restricted to in-frame clones and leaves out a portion. The data contain some 30,000 clones, 70% to 85% of them singletons. The sequences come from CD4+ T cells from PBMCs cultured with a peptide pool, collected before COVID-19 vaccination. Receptor source: a human donor who had a prior SARS-CoV-2 infection.

The chain combines TRBV10-3 with TRBJ2-5, with D maybe TRBD1 (6 bases). The CDR3 has 17 residues. CDR1 and CDR2 from the germline V gene are ENHRY and SYGVKD. V dropped 2 bases and J dropped 4 bases, with 20 bases sitting between them. This chain's CDR3 is CAISEVWGQGEGETQYF. CDR3 DNA sequence: TGTGCCATCAGTGAGGTCTGGGGGCAGGGTGAGGGAGAGACCCAGTACTTC.

A single count supports this clone. The chain recombines TRBV12-2 with TRBJ2-2. TRBV12-2 is assigned pseudogene status. This CDR3 contains 18 residues. CDR3 nucleotide sequence: TGTGCAAGTCGCCAAGCCGGGCGGATGTCTGAGAACACCGGGGAGCTGTTTTTT. Encoded protein: CASRQAGRMSENTGELFF.

The gene calls are TRBV5-5 and TRBJ1-2; the match to TRBD1 covers 11 bases. Losses at the gene ends were 4 bases for V and 7 bases for J; bases not matched to a gene: 6. The CDR3 has 14 amino acids. Germline V lookup: CDR1 SGHKS, CDR2 YYEKEE (reference sequence). The CDR3 protein is CASSGTGTGGGYTF. CDR3 DNA: TGTGCCAGCAGCGGCACCGGGACAGGGGGTGGCTACACCTTC.

J is TRBJ1-2 and V is TRBV3-1 (or the pseudogene TRBV3-2); D not resolved. This CDR3 is 12 amino acids long. Germline CDR1 reads LGHDT; CDR2 reads YNNKEL (reference sequence). V gave up 4 bases and J gave up 5 bases, with 8 bases separating them. The CDR3 region is CASSRGRYGYTF. CDR3 in DNA: TGTGCCAGCAGCCGTGGACGGTATGGCTACACCTTC.

J is TRBJ2-5 and V is TRBV7-3, with TRBD1 as a possible D gene (6 bases). This CDR3 is 14 amino acids long. The V gene's germline CDR1 is SGHTA and CDR2 FQGTGA. V was pared by 1 base and J by 2 bases, with 8 bases between. CDR3 nucleotides: TGTGCCAGCAGCTTAAGTCAGGGGCAAGAGACCCAGTACTTC. Protein sequence: CASSLSQGQETQYF.

This clone has only one observation. The chain links TRBV7-2 to TRBJ1-5, with D unclear. With 1 base removed from V and 2 bases from J, the gap between germline ends came to 9 bases. The CDR3 totals 15 residues. Germline CDR1 SGHTA, CDR2 FQGNSA. The CDR3 sequence is CASSLGEGGNQPQHF. In nucleotides, the CDR3 is TGTGCCAGCAGCTTAGGGGAGGGCGGCAATCAGCCCCAGCATTTT.

The genes are TRBV24-1 and TRBJ1-5; 10 nucleotides line up with TRBD1. Trimming at V came to 3 bases and at J to 5 bases, leaving 0 bases not matched to a gene. The CDR3 has 14 amino acids. CDR1 and CDR2 from the germline V gene are KGHDR and SFDVKD. CDR3 bases: TGTGCCACCAGTGATGGACAGGGGGATCAGCCCCAGCATTTT. It translates to CATSDGQGDQPQHF.

This clone was counted a few times. The chain recombines TRBV9 with TRBJ1-1; D not resolved. Deletions cut 4 bases from V and 3 bases from J, with 13 bases between. The CDR3 is 14 amino acids. Germline-derived CDR1 and CDR2 are SGDLS and YYNGEE. The CDR3 DNA sequence: TGTGCCAGCAGCCCTAATGCGAGGGACACTGAAGCTTTCTTT. It yields the protein CASSPNARDTEAFF.

The genes are TRBV27 and TRBJ1-1; 7 nucleotides match TRBD1. With V trimmed by 4 bases and J by 8 bases, 7 bases remained unmatched. The V gene's germline CDR1 is MNHEY and CDR2 SMNVEV (reference sequence). The CDR3 spans 13 residues. The CDR3 sequence: CASSYRGSREAFF. The CDR3 coding sequence is TGTGCCAGCAGTTACAGGGGTTCTCGAGAAGCTTTCTTT.

This clone appeared a few times. This chain links TRBV6-5 with TRBJ2-7, with D possibly TRBD2 on 6 matching bases. The CDR3 spans 15 residues. The germline V gene encodes CDR1 MNHEY and CDR2 SVGAGI. The V end lost 6 bases, the J end lost 0 bases, and 15 bases lay between the germline ends. In nucleotides, the CDR3 is TGTGCCAGCAGATTACTAGCCCTCAGCTCCTACGAGCAGTACTTC. Translation: CASRLLALSSYEQYF.

The chain carries TRBV29-1 and TRBJ1-2; D is uncertain. V was shortened by 2 bases and J by 7 bases, with 11 bases between the two germline ends. Per the germline V gene, CDR1 is SQVTM and CDR2 is ANQGSEA. The CDR3 is 12 amino acids. CDR3 bases: TGCAGCGTTGAAAGTCCGTCGGTTGGCTACACCTTC. Amino acid sequence: CSVESPSVGYTF.

This clone appeared once. The CDR3: CASSLSANTEAFF. DNA for the CDR3: TGTGCCAGCAGCTTGTCCGCGAACACTGAAGCTTTCTTT. The chain is built from TRBV5-4 and TRBJ1-1, with D unclear. CDR1 and CDR2 from the germline V gene are SGHNT and YYREEE (reference sequence). This CDR3 contains 13 residues. Trimming took 1 base from V and 1 from J, leaving 5 bases between them.

The chain joins TRBV2 to TRBJ2-5; 8 bases are shared with TRBD1. J gave up 5 bases and V 6 bases, and 2 bases lay outside the gene matches. The germline gives CDR1 SNHLY, CDR2 FYNNEI. The CDR3 is made up of 12 amino acids. The DNA of the CDR3 is TGTGCCAGCAGGGACAGGGTTGAGACCCAGTACTTC. This translates into CASRDRVETQYF.

This chain uses TRBV12-3 or TRBV12-4 with TRBJ1-1; a possible D gene is TRBD1 (5 bases). The CDR3 loop spans 11 amino acids. V was clipped by 6 bases and J by 11 bases, with 13 bases between them. CDR3 sequence (DNA): TGTGCCAGCAGCCACCGGGGGTACGCTTTCTTT. This encodes CASSHRGYAFF.